These 14 T cell receptor beta chains came from one sample sequenced in a study of cytomegalovirus exposure and HLA in healthy donors. Measured with immunoSEQ multiplex PCR; TCRdb has only the in-frame clones, and not every one. The sample records 150,000 to 200,000 clones, about 81% being singletons. Input material: PBMCs. The receptor set was obtained from a woman aged 25-40 years in good health and CMV-seronegative.

This clone has only one observation. The J gene is TRBJ2-2, the V gene TRBV11-2; 7 bases fit TRBD1. This CDR3 is built from 16 residues. With 5 bases clipped from V and 7 bases from J, the junction kept 13 bases outside the gene matches. Germline V gene data show CDR1 as SGHAT and CDR2 as FQNNGV. The DNA for the CDR3 is TGTGCCAGCAGCCCAAAGACAGGGATCGGTAGCGGGGAGCTGTTTTTT. As protein: CASSPKTGIGSGELFF.

DNA for the CDR3: TGTGCCAGCAGTCTCTATACAGGGGGTGGAACAGATACGCAGTATTTT. This translates into CASSLYTGGGTDTQYF. The chain links TRBV5-6 to TRBJ2-3, with TRBD1 matching 8 bases. Germline V gene lookup returns CDR1 SGHDT and CDR2 YYEEEE. After removal of 5 bases from V and 3 bases from J, the junction contained 11 bases not matched to a gene. The CDR3 spans 16 residues.

This rearrangement joins TRBV9 to TRBJ1-3; 8 nucleotides match TRBD1. The CDR3 runs to 19 residues. Trimming at V came to 3 bases and at J to 0 bases, leaving 14 bases not matched to a gene. Germline V CDR1 and CDR2: SGDLS, YYNGEE. The CDR3 sequence: CASSGGRGQAAFSGNTIYF. The CDR3, as DNA: TGTGCCAGCAGCGGAGGGAGGGGACAGGCGGCCTTCTCTGGAAACACCATATATTTT.

The V and J genes are TRBV5-1 and TRBJ1-1; 9 bases map to TRBD1. The CDR3 loop spans 16 amino acids. CDR1 SGHRS and CDR2 YFSETQ come from the germline V gene. The V segment lost 0 bases and the J segment 8 bases; nucleotides outside the gene matches: 11. This chain's CDR3 is CASSLANGGQGGEAFF. The CDR3, as DNA: TGCGCCAGCAGCTTGGCCAATGGGGGACAGGGAGGGGAAGCTTTCTTT.

The genes are TRBV19 and TRBJ2-3; D unresolved. V lost 6 bases, J lost 4 bases, and 11 bases lay in between. The CDR3 is 13 residues long. Germline CDR1 is LNHDA and CDR2 is SQIVND (reference sequence). The CDR3, as DNA: TGTGCCAGTAGACAAGGAGTCCCAGATACGCAGTATTTT. It is translated as CASRQGVPDTQYF.

As for this clone: Other DNA variants within this sample encode the same CDR3. This chain joins TRBV7-9 and TRBJ1-2; TRBD1 matches at 7 bases. After removal of 3 bases from V and 6 bases from J, the junction contained 1 base not matched to a gene. This CDR3 is 12 amino acids long. The V gene's germline CDR1 is SEHNR and CDR2 FQNEAQ (reference sequence). For the CDR3, the DNA is TGTGCCAGCAGCTTGAGGGGGCATGGCTACACCTTC. Translated, it gives CASSLRGHGYTF.

The chain combines TRBV7-9 with TRBJ2-3; 7 bases are a match to TRBD2. Germline V gene data show CDR1 as SEHNR and CDR2 as FQNEAQ (reference sequence). V dropped 5 bases and J dropped 2; count of bases not matched to a gene: 10. The CDR3 sequence is 16 residues long. The CDR3 protein is CASSPRKRGYTDTQYF. The CDR3 bases are TGTGCCAGCAGCCCGAGAAAGCGGGGCTACACAGATACGCAGTATTTT.

The J gene is TRBJ2-7, the V gene TRBV6-1, with TRBD2 as a possible D gene (7 bases). Germline V gene lookup returns CDR1 MNHNS and CDR2 SASEGT. The CDR3 extends over 13 amino acids. The ends were cut back, 5 bases at V and 6 bases at J, with 14 bases in the middle. The CDR3 is CASSKGGGGEQYF. The CDR3 DNA sequence: TGTGCCAGCAGTAAGGGGGGGGGCGGCGAGCAGTACTTC.

V and J are TRBV5-1 and TRBJ1-6, with a possible D match to TRBD1 (5 bases). The ends were cut back, 0 bases at V and 0 bases at J, with 10 bases in the middle. The V gene's germline CDR1 is SGHRS and CDR2 YFSETQ. CDR3 size: 17 residues. CDR3 sequence (DNA): TGCGCCAGCAGCTTGGAGACAGCGAGCTCCTATAATTCACCCCTCCACTTT. This encodes CASSLETASSYNSPLHF.

The chain's CDR3 is CASSISPPAGTGYEKLFF. The CDR3 DNA reads as TGTGCCAGTAGTATAAGCCCGCCTGCCGGGACAGGTTATGAAAAACTGTTTTTT. The J gene is TRBJ1-4, the V gene TRBV19, with 8 bases aligning to TRBD1. Looked up from germline, CDR1 is LNHDA and CDR2 is SQIVND (reference sequence). With 2 bases clipped from V and 6 bases from J, the junction kept 14 bases outside the gene matches. The CDR3 covers 18 residues.

V usage is TRBV18 and J usage is TRBJ1-1; no clear D. Germline V lookup: CDR1 KGHSH, CDR2 LQKENI. The CDR3 contains 16 residues. V lost 0 bases and J 1 base, leaving 12 bases between the germline ends. This chain's CDR3 is CASSPPGSRGNTEAFF. DNA for the CDR3: TGTGCCAGCTCACCACCGGGGAGTCGGGGGAACACTGAAGCTTTCTTT.

The genes are TRBV30 and TRBJ2-7; D may be TRBD2 (5 bases). Trimming took off 2 bases at V and 3 bases at J, with 17 bases between the two ends. This CDR3 has 15 amino acids. In germline, CDR1 is GTSNPN, CDR2 SVGIG (reference sequence). In nucleotides, the CDR3 is TGTGCCTGGAGTCGATCGAAGACGGGAAACTACGAGCAGTACTTC. It yields the protein CAWSRSKTGNYEQYF.

The chain combines TRBV2 with TRBJ2-3; 8 nucleotides align to TRBD1. CDR3 length equals 15 residues. Trimming removed 5 bases from V and 2 bases from J; junction bases left unmatched: 6. Germline values: CDR1 SNHLY, CDR2 FYNNEI. The CDR3 loop reads CASSRDRMVTDTQYF. The CDR3 DNA reads as TGTGCCAGCAGTAGGGACAGGATGGTCACAGATACGCAGTATTTT.

About this clone: The junction departs from germline at one end; a sequencing error may be responsible. The V call is TRBV5-1, the J call TRBJ1-2; 11 bases are a match to TRBD1. The germline CDR1 and CDR2 sequences are SGHRS and YFSETQ. The CDR3 spans 16 residues. CDR3 nucleotides: TGCGCCACCAGCACGGGACAGGGGGTTGAGGGCTATGGCTACACCTTC. This sequence encodes CATSTGQGVEGYGYTF. The variable domain in full, completed from reference TRBV5-1 and TRBJ1-2, reads KAGVTQTPRYLIKTRGQQVTLSCSPISGHRSVSWYQQTPGQGLQFLFEYFSETQRNKGNFPGRFSGRQFSNSRSEMNVSTLELGDSALYLCATSTGQGVEGYGYTFGSGTRLTVV.